A selection of T cell receptor beta chains follows, all from one sample in a study of graft-versus-host responses after intestinal transplantation. These receptors have no known antigen. Sequencing was performed with immunoSEQ multiplex PCR; in TCRdb, only in-frame clones are kept and a portion is missing. The sample includes tens of thousands of clones, about 90% of them seen just once. This specimen was unstimulated CD8+ T cells sorted from spleen or lymph node cells, taken before transplant. These receptors were collected from a human donor who was the organ donor for an intestinal transplant. Both conserved end residues are part of each CDR3. The D gene is left open where the match is weak. Clone size is stated in some rows and not others, as once, few, many or a class when expanded.

>TRBJ2-1|TRBD2|TRBV6-5|NA
CASSYSSGGAGNEQFF
TGTGCCAGCAGTTACTCTAGCGGGGGGGCGGGCAATGAGCAGTTCTTC
>TRBJ1-2|NA|TRBV4-3|few
CASSPRGILHGYTF
TGCGCCAGCAGTCCCCGCGGGATTTTACATGGCTACACCTTC
>TRBJ1-2|NA|TRBV14|NA
CASSQVTDFYGYTF
TGTGCCAGCAGCCAAGTAACGGACTTCTATGGCTACACCTTC
>TRBJ2-1|TRBD2|TRBV7-9|once
CASSPKLARAYNEQFF
TGTGCCAGCAGCCCAAAACTAGCGCGAGCCTACAATGAGCAGTTCTTC
>TRBJ1-4|TRBD1|TRBV14|NA
CASRDRAQEKLFF
TGTGCCAGCAGAGACAGGGCGCAAGAAAAACTGTTTTTT
>TRBJ1-2|TRBD1|TRBV9|NA
CASSVGRTGGYGYTF
TGTGCCAGCAGCGTAGGTAGGACAGGGGGCTATGGCTACACCTTC
>TRBJ2-4|NA|TRBV5-6|NA
CASSLGGWVAAKNIQYF
TGTGCCAGCAGCTTGGGAGGTTGGGTTGCGGCCAAAAACATTCAGTACTTC
>TRBJ1-2|NA|TRBV19|NA
CASGGGYTF
TGTGCCAGCGGGGGTGGCTACACCTTC
>TRBJ2-2|NA|TRBV6-5|NA
CASSYYRASSGELFF
TGTGCCAGCAGTTACTACAGGGCGTCCTCCGGGGAGCTGTTTTTT
>TRBJ2-1|NA|TRBV27|NA
CASSIAGLSTGEQFF
TGTGCCAGCAGTATCGCGGGACTCTCTACGGGTGAGCAGTTCTTC
>TRBJ2-5|TRBD1|TRBV19|NA
CASSEIGTAYQETQYF
TGTGCCAGTAGTGAAATCGGGACAGCTTATCAAGAGACCCAGTACTTC
>TRBJ2-2|TRBD1|TRBV7-6|NA
CASRDGTGVTGELFF
TGTGCCAGCAGGGACGGGACAGGGGTCACCGGGGAGCTGTTTTTT
>TRBJ1-2|NA|TRBV6-4|NA
CASSDSENYGYTF
TGTGCCAGCAGTGACTCGGAGAACTATGGCTACACCTTC
>TRBJ1-6|NA|TRBV21-1|few
CASSKAGGREPLHF
TGTGCCAGCAGCAAAGCCGGCGGCAGGGAACCCCTCCACTTT
>TRBJ2-1|TRBD1|TRBV28|once
CASSLGGQGLIDEQFF
TGTGCCAGCAGTTTAGGGGGACAGGGGTTAATAGATGAGCAGTTCTTC
>TRBJ2-1|NA|TRBV2|NA
CASMSGQNEQFF
TGTGCCAGCATGTCAGGGCAAAATGAGCAGTTCTTC
>TRBJ1-1|TRBD1|TRBV5-6|NA
CASSLVGQGWTEAFF
TGTGCCAGCAGCTTGGTGGGACAGGGGTGGACTGAAGCTTTCTTT
>TRBJ2-1|NA|TRBV9|NA
CASSVVAAEQFF
TGTGCCAGCAGCGTAGTGGCTGCAGAGCAGTTCTTC
>TRBJ1-1|TRBD1|TRBV2|once
CASSELQGANTEAFF
TGTGCCAGCAGTGAACTCCAGGGGGCAAACACTGAAGCTTTCTTT
>TRBJ1-5|NA|TRBV6-5|NA
CASSYRGGDQPQHF
TGTGCCAGCAGTTACAGAGGGGGGGATCAGCCCCAGCATTTT
>TRBJ1-1|TRBD1|TRBV5-1|NA
CASSLQGVNTEAFF
TGCGCCAGCAGCTTGCAGGGGGTGAACACTGAAGCTTTCTTT
>TRBJ1-2|TRBD1|TRBV28|medium-sized
CASRGRTGRYGYTF
TGTGCCAGCAGGGGTAGGACAGGGAGGTATGGCTACACCTTC
>TRBJ1-1|NA|TRBV5-4|NA
CASRARQATEAFF
TGTGCCAGCAGAGCTAGACAGGCCACTGAAGCTTTCTTT
>TRBJ1-1|NA|TRBV4-2|NA
CASSQGGGDTEAFF
TGTGCCAGCAGCCAAGGCGGGGGGGACACTGAAGCTTTCTTT
>TRBJ2-5|NA|TRBV29-1|NA
CSVGDTGRETQYF
TGCAGCGTTGGTGATACAGGGAGAGAGACCCAGTACTTC
>TRBJ2-1|TRBD2|TRBV14|NA
CASSHRGGYNEQFF
TGTGCCAGCAGCCATCGGGGGGGGTACAATGAGCAGTTCTTC
>TRBJ1-1|TRBD1|TRBV19|NA
CASRIGTASMDEWNTEAFF
TGTGCCAGTAGGATAGGGACAGCTTCTATGGATGAGTGGAACACTGAAGCTTTCTTT
>TRBJ1-2|NA|TRBV7-9|few
CASSLAGEAYGYTF
TGTGCCAGCAGCTTAGCTGGGGAGGCCTATGGCTACACCTTC
>TRBJ2-5|NA|TRBV4-2|NA
CASSLRGGVETQYF
TGTGCCAGCAGCCTAAGGGGGGGGGTAGAGACCCAGTACTTC
>TRBJ1-3|TRBD1|TRBV15|NA
CATSRGVGGRSGNTIYF
TGTGCCACCAGCAGAGGGGTAGGGGGCCGATCTGGAAACACCATATATTTT
>TRBJ1-5|TRBD1|TRBV28|NA
CASTRDSYNQPQHF
TGTGCCAGCACCCGGGACAGCTACAATCAGCCCCAGCATTTT
>TRBJ1-3|TRBD1|TRBV15|NA
CATSHEQGVGNTIYF
TGTGCCACCAGCCACGAGCAGGGGGTTGGAAACACCATATATTTT
>TRBJ2-1|TRBD2|TRBV10-1|NA
CAGRGPPGGNYNEQFF
TGCGCCGGGAGGGGCCCCCCGGGGGGGAACTACAATGAGCAGTTCTTC
>TRBJ1-2|TRBD1|TRBV5-6|NA
CASSLQWGDREGYGYTF
TGTGCCAGCAGCTTGCAATGGGGGGACAGGGAAGGGTATGGCTACACCTTC
>TRBJ1-2|NA|TRBV19|NA
CASSMPGLLYGYTF
TGTGCCAGTAGTATGCCGGGACTGCTCTATGGCTACACCTTC
>TRBJ2-3|NA|TRBV6-5|NA
CASLTGITDTQYF
TGTGCCAGCTTGACGGGGATCACAGATACGCAGTATTTT
>TRBJ1-5|NA|TRBV28|NA
CASSLQDSNQPQHF
TGTGCCAGCAGTTTACAGGATAGCAATCAGCCCCAGCATTTT
>TRBJ2-3|TRBD2|TRBV29-1|few
CSVGTSGGARTDTQYF
TGCAGCGTCGGGACTAGCGGGGGGGCCCGGACAGATACGCAGTATTTT
>TRBJ1-1|NA|TRBV2|NA
CASSEQVFSEFYTEAFF
TGTGCCAGCAGTGAACAGGTTTTTTCTGAGTTCTACACTGAAGCTTTCTTT
>TRBJ1-4|NA|TRBV6-5|NA
CASSEGVTNEKLFF
TGTGCCAGCAGCGAAGGGGTCACTAATGAAAAACTGTTTTTT
>TRBJ1-2|TRBD1|TRBV5-5|NA
CASSLGTGYGYTF
TGTGCCAGCAGCTTGGGGACAGGCTATGGCTACACCTTC
>TRBJ1-2|NA|TRBV4-2|NA
CASSQDGFRGPLKNYGYTF
TGTGCCAGCAGCCAAGATGGGTTCAGGGGACCCCTGAAGAACTATGGCTACACCTTC
>TRBJ2-1|TRBD2|TRBV4-1|NA
CASSQDLAGVRNEQFF
TGCGCCAGCAGCCAAGATCTAGCGGGGGTCAGAAATGAGCAGTTCTTC